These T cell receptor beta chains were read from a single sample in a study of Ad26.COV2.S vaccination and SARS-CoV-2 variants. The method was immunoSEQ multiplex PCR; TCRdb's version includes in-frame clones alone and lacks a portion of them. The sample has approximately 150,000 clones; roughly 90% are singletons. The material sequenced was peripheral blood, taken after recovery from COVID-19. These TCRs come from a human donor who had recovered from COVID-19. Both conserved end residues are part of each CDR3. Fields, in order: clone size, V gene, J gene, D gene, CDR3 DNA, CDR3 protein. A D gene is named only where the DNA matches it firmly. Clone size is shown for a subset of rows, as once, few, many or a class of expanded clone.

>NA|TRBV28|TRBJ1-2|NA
TGTGCCAGCAGTTTTGGAGCAGCTAACTATGGCTACACCTTC
CASSFGAANYGYTF
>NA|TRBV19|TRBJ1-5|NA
TGTGCCAGTAGCGGGACACCCCACGGCAATCAGCCCCAGCATTTT
CASSGTPHGNQPQHF
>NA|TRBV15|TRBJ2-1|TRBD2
TGTGCCACCAGCTATACCGGCGGGGGGGAGAATGAGCAGTTCTTC
CATSYTGGGENEQFF
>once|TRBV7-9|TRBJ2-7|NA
TGTGCCAGCAGCCTCCAGGGTTGGGAGCAGTACTTC
CASSLQGWEQYF
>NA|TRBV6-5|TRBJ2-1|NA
TGTGCCAGCAGTTACGATGCGGGGAAATCCTACAATGAGCAGTTCTTC
CASSYDAGKSYNEQFF
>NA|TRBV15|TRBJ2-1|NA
TGTGCCACCAGGTCTAGGGGGACCTCTAGGTTTGATGAGCAGTTCTTC
CATRSRGTSRFDEQFF
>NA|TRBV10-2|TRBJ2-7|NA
TGCGCCAGCAGTGAGCAAGTGCCGTTGCTACTCAAATACGAGCAGTACTTC
CASSEQVPLLLKYEQYF
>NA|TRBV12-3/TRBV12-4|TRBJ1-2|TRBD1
TGTGCCAGCAGCCCCAGGGGGCGTGGGGGCTACACCTTC
CASSPRGRGGYTF
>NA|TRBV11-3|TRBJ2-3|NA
TGTGCCAGCAGCCCTGGACCTACAGATACGCAGTATTTT
CASSPGPTDTQYF
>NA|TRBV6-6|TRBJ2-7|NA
TGTGCCAGCAGCCAGCTCGGCGGCCCCTCCTACGAGCAGTACTTC
CASSQLGGPSYEQYF
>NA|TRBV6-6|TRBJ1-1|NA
TGTGCCAGCAGTCCCGACGTTTTAATTGGGGCTTTCTTT
CASSPDVLIGAFF
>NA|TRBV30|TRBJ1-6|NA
TGTGCTACGGGGCAGGGTGGTCATTCACCCCTCCACTTT
CATGQGGHSPLHF
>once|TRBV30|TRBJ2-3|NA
TGTGCCTGGAGTCTGGGGGGCAACACAGATACGCAGTATTTT
CAWSLGGNTDTQYF
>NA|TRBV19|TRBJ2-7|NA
TGTGCCAGTAGTAACAGGGTAAGCTACGAGCAGTACTTC
CASSNRVSYEQYF
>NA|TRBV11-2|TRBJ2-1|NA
TGTGCCAGCAGCTTCCGGGGCAAGAATGAGCAGTTCTTC
CASSFRGKNEQFF
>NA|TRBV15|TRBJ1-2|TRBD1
TGTGCCACCAGCAGTCCCTCACAGGGGGGTTTAGACTATGGCTACACCTTC
CATSSPSQGGLDYGYTF
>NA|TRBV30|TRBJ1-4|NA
TGTGCCTGGAGACAGGGAAATGAACTGTTTTTT
CAWRQGNELFF
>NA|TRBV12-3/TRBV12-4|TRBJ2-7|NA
TGTGCCAGCAGTTTGATGGTCGACTACGAGCAGTACTTC
CASSLMVDYEQYF
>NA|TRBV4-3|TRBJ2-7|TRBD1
TGCGCCAGCAGCCGTGACAGGGGAGGACCCTACGAGCAGTACTTC
CASSRDRGGPYEQYF
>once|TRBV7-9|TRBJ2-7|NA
TGTGCCAGCAGCTCTAGCTCCTACGAGCAGTACTTC
CASSSSSYEQYF
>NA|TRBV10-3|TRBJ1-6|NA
TGTGCCACCAATCCGACAGGCTCCAATTCACCCCTCCACTTT
CATNPTGSNSPLHF
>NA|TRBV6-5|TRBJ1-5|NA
TGTGCCAGCAGTCAGACGAGCAATCAGCCCCAGCATTTT
CASSQTSNQPQHF
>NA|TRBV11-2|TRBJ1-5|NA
TGTGCCAGCAGCTTAGTTGCAGGGAACAATCAGCCCCAGCATTTT
CASSLVAGNNQPQHF
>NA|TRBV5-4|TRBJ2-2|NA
TGTGCCAGCAGCTTGGCTGGGGGGACGCAGGGGGCCGGGGAGCTGTTTTTT
CASSLAGGTQGAGELFF
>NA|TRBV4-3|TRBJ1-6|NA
TGCGCCAGCTCCCAGACGGGGTATAATTCACCCCTCCACTTT
CASSQTGYNSPLHF
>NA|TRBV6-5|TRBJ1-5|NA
TGTGCCAGCAAAGGCACCGGGAGCAATCAGCCCCAGCATTTT
CASKGTGSNQPQHF
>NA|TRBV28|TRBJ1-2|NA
TGTGCCAGCAGTTTAAGGTCCGTCCTAGGGGGCTACACCTTC
CASSLRSVLGGYTF
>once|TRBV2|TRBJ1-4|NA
TGTGCCAGCGGCCCCCATGGGAGGAATGAAAAACTGTTTTTT
CASGPHGRNEKLFF
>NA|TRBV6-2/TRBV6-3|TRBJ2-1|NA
TGTGCCAGCAGTTATGGGAACAATGAGCAGTTCTTC
CASSYGNNEQFF
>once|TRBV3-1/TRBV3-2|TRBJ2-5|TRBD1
TGTGCCAGCCGACCGGGACAGGCCGTGCGGGAGACCCAGTACTTC
CASRPGQAVRETQYF
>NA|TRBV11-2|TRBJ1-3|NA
TGTGCCAGCAGCTCCAGGGCCTCTGGAAACACCATATATTTT
CASSSRASGNTIYF
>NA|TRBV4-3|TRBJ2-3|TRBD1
TGCGCCAGCAGCCAAGTATTAGGACAGGGTCCGGATACGCAGTATTTT
CASSQVLGQGPDTQYF
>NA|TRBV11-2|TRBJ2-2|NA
TGTGCCAGCAGCTTAGAACAGGTTTACACCGGGGAGCTGTTTTTT
CASSLEQVYTGELFF
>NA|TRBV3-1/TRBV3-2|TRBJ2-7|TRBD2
TGTGCCAGCAGCCAAGATTTTCTAGCGGGGGCCTTCTCCTACGAGCAGTACTTC
CASSQDFLAGAFSYEQYF
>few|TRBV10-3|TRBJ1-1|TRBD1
TGTGCCATCAGTGGAGGGGGCCCGAACACTGAAGCTTTCTTT
CAISGGGPNTEAFF
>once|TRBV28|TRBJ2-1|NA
TGTGCCAGCAGTTTGCGAGCCCCCGGTAATGAGCAGTTCTTC
CASSLRAPGNEQFF
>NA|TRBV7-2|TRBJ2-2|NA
TGTGCCAGCAGCTTATTTGGGACTTTAAACACCGGGGAGCTGTTTTTT
CASSLFGTLNTGELFF
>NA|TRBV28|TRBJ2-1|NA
TGTGCCAGCAGTCGGCCAGGGAATGAGCAGTTCTTC
CASSRPGNEQFF
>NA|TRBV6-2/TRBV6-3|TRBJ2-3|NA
TGTGCCAGCAGTTACGGGGGCACAGATACGCAGTATTTT
CASSYGGTDTQYF
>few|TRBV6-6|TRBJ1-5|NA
TGTGCCAGCAGTTACTCTCGGCGGACTAGCAATCAGCCCCAGCATTTT
CASSYSRRTSNQPQHF
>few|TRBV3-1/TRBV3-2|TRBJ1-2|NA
TGTGCCAGCAGCCAAGTCAGGACAGCCCACGCCTATGGCTACACCTTC
CASSQVRTAHAYGYTF